This TCR beta chain was documented in a study of CD8+ T cells in alopecia areata. This clone appeared once. Extracted from the samples, RNA was reverse transcribed into cDNA to serve as the sequencing template. Clones were read by immunoSEQ multiplex PCR, and TCRdb kept only the in-frame ones, dropping some. This table has about 140,000 clones, approximately 90% appearing once. Regarding treatment: oral pan-JAK inhibitor, 5-10 mg twice daily. Per germline, CDR1 SGHNT and CDR2 YYREEE (reference sequence). The CDR3 runs to 14 residues. V was trimmed by 4 bases and J by 5 bases, leaving 15 bases between them.

The J gene is TRBJ1-2, the V gene TRBV5-4; D uncertain. The input for sequencing was CD8+ T cells sorted from blood, taken at week 4, from a patient treated with tofacitinib. The source of this sequence is a human donor with alopecia areata. Here the CDR3 reads CASSVSGSHYGYTF. CDR3 sequence (DNA): TGTGCCAGCAGCGTAAGCGGGTCCCATTATGGCTACACCTTC.